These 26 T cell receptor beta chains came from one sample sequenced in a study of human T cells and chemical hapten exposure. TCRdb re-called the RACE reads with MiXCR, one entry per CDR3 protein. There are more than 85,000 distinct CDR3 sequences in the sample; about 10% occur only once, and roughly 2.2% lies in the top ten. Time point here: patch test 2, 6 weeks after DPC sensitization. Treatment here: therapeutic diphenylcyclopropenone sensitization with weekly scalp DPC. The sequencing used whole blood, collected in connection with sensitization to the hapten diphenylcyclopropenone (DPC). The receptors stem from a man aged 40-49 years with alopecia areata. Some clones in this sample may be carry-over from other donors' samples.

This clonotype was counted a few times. The CDR3 here is CAISWTTTDEQYF. CDR3 coding DNA: TGTGCCATCTCCTGGACAACGACGGACGAGCAGTACTTC. The chain has TRBV10-3 and TRBJ2-7; possibly TRBD1 for D (5 bases). With 8 bases removed from V and 5 bases from J, the gap between germline ends came to 16 bases. This CDR3 region has 13 residues. CDR1 is ENHRY, CDR2 SYGVKD, per germline.

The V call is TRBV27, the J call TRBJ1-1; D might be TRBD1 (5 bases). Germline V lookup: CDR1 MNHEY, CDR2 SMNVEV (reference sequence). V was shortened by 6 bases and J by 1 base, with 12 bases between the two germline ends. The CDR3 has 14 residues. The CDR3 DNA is TGTGCCAGCAGGTGGGGAACAGGGAACACTGAAGCTTTCTTT. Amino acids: CASRWGTGNTEAFF.

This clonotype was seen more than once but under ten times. The CDR3 sequence is CASSEFQGADTQYF. The DNA for the CDR3 is TGTGCCAGCAGTGAATTCCAGGGGGCAGATACGCAGTATTTT. The chain employs TRBV25-1 and TRBJ2-3; TRBD1 aligns across 7 bases. From germline, CDR1 is MGHDK and CDR2 SYGVNS. This CDR3 is built from 14 residues. The trim removed 1 base at V and 4 bases at J, leaving 2 bases unmatched.

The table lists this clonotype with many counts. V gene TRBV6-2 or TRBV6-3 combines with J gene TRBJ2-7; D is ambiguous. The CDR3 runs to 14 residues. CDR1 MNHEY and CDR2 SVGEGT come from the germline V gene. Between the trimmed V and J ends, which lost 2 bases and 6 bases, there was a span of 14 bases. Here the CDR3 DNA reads TGTGCCAGCAGTTACGCCCCCGTCTCTCTCGAGCAGTACGTC. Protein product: CASSYAPVSLEQYV.

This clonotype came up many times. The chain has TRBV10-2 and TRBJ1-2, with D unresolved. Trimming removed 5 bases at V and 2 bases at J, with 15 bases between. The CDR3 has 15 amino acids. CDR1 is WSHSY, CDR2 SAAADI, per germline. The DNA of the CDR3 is TGCGCCAGCAGTCAGCTTATGTGGGGAAACTATGGCTACACCTTC. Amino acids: CASSQLMWGNYGYTF.

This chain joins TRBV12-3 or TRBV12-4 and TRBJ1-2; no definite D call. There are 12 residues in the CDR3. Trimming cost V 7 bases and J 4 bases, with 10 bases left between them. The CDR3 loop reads CASTGPLYGYTF. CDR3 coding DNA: TGTGCCAGCACCGGACCGCTCTATGGCTACACCTTC.

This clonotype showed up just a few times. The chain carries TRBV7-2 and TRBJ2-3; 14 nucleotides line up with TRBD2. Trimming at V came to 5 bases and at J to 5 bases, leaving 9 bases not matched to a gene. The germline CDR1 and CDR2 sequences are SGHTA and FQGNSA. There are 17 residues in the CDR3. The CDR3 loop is CASSPPGLAGGQDTQYF. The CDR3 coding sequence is TGTGCCAGCAGCCCCCCTGGACTAGCGGGAGGCCAAGATACGCAGTATTTT. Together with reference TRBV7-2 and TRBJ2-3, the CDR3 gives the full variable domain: GAGVSQSPSNKVTEKGKDVELRCDPISGHTALYWYRQSLGQGLEFLIYFQGNSAPDKSGLPSDRFSAERTGGSVSTLTIQRTQQEDSAVYLCASSPPGLAGGQDTQYFGPGTRLTVL.

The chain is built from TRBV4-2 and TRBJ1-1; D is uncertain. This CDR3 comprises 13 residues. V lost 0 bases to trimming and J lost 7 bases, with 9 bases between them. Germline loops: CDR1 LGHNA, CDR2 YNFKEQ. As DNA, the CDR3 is TGTGCCAGCAGCCAAGAATGGGGAGGTGAAGCTTTCTTT. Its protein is CASSQEWGGEAFF.

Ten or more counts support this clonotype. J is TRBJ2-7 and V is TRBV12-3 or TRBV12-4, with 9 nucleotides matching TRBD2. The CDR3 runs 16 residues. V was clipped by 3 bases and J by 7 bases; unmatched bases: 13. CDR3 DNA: TGTGCCAGCAGTTTCCGTTGGGCGGGAGGGCCAAATGAGCAGTACGTC. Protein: CASSFRWAGGPNEQYV.

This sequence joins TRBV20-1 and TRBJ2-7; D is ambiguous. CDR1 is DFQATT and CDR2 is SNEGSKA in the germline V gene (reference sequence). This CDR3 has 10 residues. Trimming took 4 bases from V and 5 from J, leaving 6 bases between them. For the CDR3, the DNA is TGCAGTGCTACCCCTAACGAGCAGTACTTC. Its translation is CSATPNEQYF.

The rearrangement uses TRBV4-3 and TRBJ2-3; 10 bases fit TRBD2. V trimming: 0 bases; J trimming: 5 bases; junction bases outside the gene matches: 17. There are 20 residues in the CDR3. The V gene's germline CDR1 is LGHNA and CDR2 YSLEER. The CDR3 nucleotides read TGCGCCAGCAGCCAAGAGGGGGCCTCTTCGCTAGCGGGAGCTATAGATACGCAGTATTTT. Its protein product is CASSQEGASSLAGAIDTQYF.

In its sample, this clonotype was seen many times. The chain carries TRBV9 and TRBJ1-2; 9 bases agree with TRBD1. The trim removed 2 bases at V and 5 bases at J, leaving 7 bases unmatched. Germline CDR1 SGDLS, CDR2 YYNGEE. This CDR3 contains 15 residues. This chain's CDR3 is CASSVGTGMGYGYTF. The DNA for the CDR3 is TGTGCCAGCAGCGTGGGGACAGGGATGGGGTATGGCTACACCTTC.

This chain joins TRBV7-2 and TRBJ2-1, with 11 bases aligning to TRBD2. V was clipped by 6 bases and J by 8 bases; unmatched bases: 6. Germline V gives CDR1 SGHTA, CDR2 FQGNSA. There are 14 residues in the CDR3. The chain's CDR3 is CASSTSGSKDEQFF. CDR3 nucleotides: TGTGCCAGCAGTACTAGCGGGAGTAAGGATGAGCAGTTCTTC.

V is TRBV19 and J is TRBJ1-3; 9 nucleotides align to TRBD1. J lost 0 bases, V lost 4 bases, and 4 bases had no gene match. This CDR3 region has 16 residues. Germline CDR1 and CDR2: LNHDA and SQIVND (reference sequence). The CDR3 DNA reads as TGTGCCAGTAGTAGTGGGACAGGGAGCTCTGGAAACACCATATATTTT. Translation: CASSSGTGSSGNTIYF.

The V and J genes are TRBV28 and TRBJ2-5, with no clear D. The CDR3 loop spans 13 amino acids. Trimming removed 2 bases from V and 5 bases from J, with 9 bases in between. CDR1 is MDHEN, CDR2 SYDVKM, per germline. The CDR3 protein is CASSLPGFETQYF. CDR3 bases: TGTGCCAGCAGTTTACCGGGTTTCGAGACCCAGTACTTC. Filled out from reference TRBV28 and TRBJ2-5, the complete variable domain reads DVKVTQSSRYLVKRTGEKVFLECVQDMDHENMFWYRQDPGLGLRLIYFSYDVKMKEKGDIPEGYSVSREKKERFSLILESASTNQTSMYLCASSLPGFETQYFGPGTRLLVL.

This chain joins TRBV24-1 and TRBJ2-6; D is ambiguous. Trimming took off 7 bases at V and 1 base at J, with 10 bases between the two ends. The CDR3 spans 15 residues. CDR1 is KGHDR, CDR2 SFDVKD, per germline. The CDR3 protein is CATSSTLSGANVLTF. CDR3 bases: TGTGCCACCAGCAGTACTCTTTCTGGGGCCAACGTCCTGACTTTC.

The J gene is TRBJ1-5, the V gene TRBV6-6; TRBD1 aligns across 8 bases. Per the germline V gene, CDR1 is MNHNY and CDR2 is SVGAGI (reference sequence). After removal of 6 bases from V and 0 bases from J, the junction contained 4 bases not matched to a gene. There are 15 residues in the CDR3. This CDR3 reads CASSDRGGSNQPQHF. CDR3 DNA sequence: TGTGCCAGCAGCGACAGGGGAGGTAGCAATCAGCCCCAGCATTTT.

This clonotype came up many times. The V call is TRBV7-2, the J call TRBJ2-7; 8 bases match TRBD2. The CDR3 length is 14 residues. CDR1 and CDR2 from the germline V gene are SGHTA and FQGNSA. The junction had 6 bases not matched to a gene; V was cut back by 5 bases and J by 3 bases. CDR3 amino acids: CASSLGLGGYEQYF. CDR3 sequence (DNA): TGTGCCAGCAGCCTGGGACTAGGAGGCTACGAGCAGTACTTC.

CDR3 in DNA: TGTGCCAGCAGTTACTCGGGGGAGGGCCTCGATGAGCAGTTCTTC. Its protein product is CASSYSGEGLDEQFF. The V gene is TRBV6-5, the J gene TRBJ2-1; 7 bases align to TRBD2. V shed 0 bases and J 8 bases; nucleotides not matched to a gene: 7. The germline V gene encodes CDR1 MNHEY and CDR2 SVGAGI. The CDR3 spans 15 residues.

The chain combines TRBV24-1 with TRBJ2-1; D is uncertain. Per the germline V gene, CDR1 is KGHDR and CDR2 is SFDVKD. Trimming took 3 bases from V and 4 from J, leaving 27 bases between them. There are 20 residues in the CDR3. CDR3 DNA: TGTGCCACCAGTGATGGCCTCGTGGGGTGGTCCCGCAAACTATACAATGAGCAGTTCTTC. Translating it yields CATSDGLVGWSRKLYNEQFF.

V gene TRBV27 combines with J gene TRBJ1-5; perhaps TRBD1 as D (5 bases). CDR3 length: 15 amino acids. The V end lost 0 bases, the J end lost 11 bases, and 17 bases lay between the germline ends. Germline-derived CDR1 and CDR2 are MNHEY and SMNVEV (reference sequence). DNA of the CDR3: TGTGCCAGCAGTTTATCCTGGGCGGGGGGTGAGGCCCAGCATTTT. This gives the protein CASSLSWAGGEAQHF.

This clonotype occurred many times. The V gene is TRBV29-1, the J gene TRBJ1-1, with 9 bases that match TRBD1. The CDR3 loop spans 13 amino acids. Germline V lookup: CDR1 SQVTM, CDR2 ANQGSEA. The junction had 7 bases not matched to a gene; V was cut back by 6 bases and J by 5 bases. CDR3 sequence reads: CSVHRQGETEAFF. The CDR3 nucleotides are TGCAGCGTCCACAGACAGGGGGAAACTGAAGCTTTCTTT.

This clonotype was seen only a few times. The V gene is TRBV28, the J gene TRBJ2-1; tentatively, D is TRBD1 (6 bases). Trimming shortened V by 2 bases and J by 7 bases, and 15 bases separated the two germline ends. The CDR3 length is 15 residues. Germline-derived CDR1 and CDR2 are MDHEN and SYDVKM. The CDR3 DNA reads TGTGCCAGCAGTTTAAATTACAGGGTCGGGAATGAGCAGTTCTTC. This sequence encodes CASSLNYRVGNEQFF.

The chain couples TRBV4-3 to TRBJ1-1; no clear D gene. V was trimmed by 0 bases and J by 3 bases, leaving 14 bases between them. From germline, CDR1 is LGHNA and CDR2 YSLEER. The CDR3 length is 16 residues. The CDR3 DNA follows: TGCGCCAGCAGCCAAGATCTGGGCCTGGGTGACACTGAAGCTTTCTTT. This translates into CASSQDLGLGDTEAFF.

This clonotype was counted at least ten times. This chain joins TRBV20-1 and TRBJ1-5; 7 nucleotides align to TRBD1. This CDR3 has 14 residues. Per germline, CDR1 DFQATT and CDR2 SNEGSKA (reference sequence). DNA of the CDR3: TGCAGCGTATTAACAGGGGCTCCCAATCAGCCCCAGCATTTT. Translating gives CSVLTGAPNQPQHF.

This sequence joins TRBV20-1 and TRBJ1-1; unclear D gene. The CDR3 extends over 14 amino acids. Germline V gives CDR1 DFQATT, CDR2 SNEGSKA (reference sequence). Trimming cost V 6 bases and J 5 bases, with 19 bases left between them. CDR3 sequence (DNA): TGCAGTGCGCTTAACCCCAGAGGTGAGACTGAAGCTTTCTTT. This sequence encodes CSALNPRGETEAFF.